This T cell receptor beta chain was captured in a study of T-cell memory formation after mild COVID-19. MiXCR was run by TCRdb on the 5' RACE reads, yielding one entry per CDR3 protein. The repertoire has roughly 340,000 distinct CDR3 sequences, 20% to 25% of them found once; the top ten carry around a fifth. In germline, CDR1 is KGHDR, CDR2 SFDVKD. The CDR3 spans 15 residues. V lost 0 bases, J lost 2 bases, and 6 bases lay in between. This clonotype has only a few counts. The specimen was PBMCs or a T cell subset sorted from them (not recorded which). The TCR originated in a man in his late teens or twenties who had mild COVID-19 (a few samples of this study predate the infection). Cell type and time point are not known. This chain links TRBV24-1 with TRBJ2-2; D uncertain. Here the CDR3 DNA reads TGTGCCACCAGTGATTTGGCCCGAAACACCGGGGAGCTGTTTTTT. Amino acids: CATSDLARNTGELFF.